This T cell receptor (beta chain) was documented in a study of STAT5B mutations in CD4+ large granular lymphocyte leukemia. The study's findings and limits: Top patient clones used TRBV06 genes more often: 8/27 versus 2/35 in controls. The CD4+ versus CD8+ T-LGLL clonality difference may reflect limited sample size.

V was shortened by 7 bases and J by 3 bases, with 9 bases between the two germline ends. CDR1 and CDR2 from the germline V gene are SNHLY and FYNNEI. The CDR3 loop spans 12 amino acids. As to this clone: Its target is not known.

The assay was run at survey level. Study processing details: A productive frequency of 2.59 x 10-5 was the lowest detectable. This table comes from immunoSEQ multiplex PCR, and its TCRdb copy is limited to in-frame clones, with some not included. The D gene and trimming were derived from the DNA, and the V and J assignments and clone size from that table. Altogether about 30,000 clones are present, more than 75% being singletons, with the ten largest covering roughly 2%. The material sequenced was CD4+ T cells from blood buffy coats. The clonotype was recovered from a human donor in good health. This chain uses TRBV2 with TRBJ2-5; tentative D call: TRBD1 (6 bases). The CDR3 DNA reads TGTGCCAGCACTCGACAGGAAGAGACCCAGTACTTC. It yields the protein CASTRQEETQYF.